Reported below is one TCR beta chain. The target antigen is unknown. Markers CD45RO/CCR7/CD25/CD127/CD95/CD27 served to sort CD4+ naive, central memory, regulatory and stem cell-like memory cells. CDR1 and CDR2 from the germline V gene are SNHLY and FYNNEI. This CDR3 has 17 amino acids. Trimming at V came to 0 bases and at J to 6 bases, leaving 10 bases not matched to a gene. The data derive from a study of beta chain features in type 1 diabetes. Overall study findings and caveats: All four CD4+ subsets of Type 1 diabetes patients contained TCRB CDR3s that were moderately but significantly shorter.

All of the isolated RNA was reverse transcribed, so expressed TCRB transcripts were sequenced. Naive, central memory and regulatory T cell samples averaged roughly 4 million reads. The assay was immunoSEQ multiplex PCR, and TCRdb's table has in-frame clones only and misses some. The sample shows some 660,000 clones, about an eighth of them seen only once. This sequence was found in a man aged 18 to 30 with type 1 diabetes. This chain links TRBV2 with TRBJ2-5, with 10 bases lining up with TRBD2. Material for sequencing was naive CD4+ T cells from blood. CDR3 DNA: TGTGCCAGCAGTGAAGCAACGGCTAGCGGGAGTCCGAAGACCCAGTACTTC. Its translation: CASSEATASGSPKTQYF.